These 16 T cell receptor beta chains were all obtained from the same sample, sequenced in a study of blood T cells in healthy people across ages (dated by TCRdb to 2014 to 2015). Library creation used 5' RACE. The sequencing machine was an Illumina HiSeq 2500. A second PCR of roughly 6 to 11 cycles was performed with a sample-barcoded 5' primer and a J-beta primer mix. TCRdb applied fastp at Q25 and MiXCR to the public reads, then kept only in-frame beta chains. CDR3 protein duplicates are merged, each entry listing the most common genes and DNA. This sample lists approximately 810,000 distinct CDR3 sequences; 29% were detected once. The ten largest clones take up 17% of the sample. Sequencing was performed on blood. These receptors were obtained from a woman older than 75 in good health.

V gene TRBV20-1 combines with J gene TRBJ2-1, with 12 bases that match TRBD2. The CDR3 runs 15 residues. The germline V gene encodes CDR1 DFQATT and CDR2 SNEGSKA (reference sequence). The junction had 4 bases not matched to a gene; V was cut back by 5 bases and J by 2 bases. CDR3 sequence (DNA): TGCAGTGCTCCAACTAGCGGGGGGCCCTACAATGAGCAGTTCTTC. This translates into CSAPTSGGPYNEQFF.

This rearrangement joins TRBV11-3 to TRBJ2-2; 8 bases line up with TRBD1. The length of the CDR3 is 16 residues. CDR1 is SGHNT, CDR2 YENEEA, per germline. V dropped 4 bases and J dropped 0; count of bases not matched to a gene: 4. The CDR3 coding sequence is TGTGCCAGCAGCTCTTGGACAGGGACGAACACCGGGGAGCTGTTTTTT. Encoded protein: CASSSWTGTNTGELFF.

CDR3 sequence (DNA): TGTGCCAGCAGTTCGCGTCAGCGGGGGTGGAAAGAGACCCAGTACTTC. Amino acids: CASSSRQRGWKETQYF. The rearrangement joins TRBV6-2 or TRBV6-3 to TRBJ2-5, with TRBD2 matching 8 bases. Losses at the gene ends were 4 bases for V and 3 bases for J; bases not matched to a gene: 10. The CDR3 is 16 residues long. Per the germline V gene, CDR1 is MNHEY and CDR2 is SVGEGT.

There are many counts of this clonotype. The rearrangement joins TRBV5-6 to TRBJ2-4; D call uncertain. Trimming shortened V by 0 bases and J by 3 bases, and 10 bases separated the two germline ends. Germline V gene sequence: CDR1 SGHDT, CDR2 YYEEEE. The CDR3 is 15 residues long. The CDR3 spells CASSLGGPVKNIQYF. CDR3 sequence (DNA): TGTGCCAGCAGCTTGGGCGGACCCGTCAAAAACATTCAGTACTTC.

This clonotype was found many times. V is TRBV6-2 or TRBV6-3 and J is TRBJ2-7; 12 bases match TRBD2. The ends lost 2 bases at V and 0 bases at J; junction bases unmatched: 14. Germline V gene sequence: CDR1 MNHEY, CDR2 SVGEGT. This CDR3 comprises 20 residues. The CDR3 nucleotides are TGTGCCAGCAGTTACGCCCTCCGGCTAGCGGGGGGGAGTAGCTCCTACGAGCAGTACTTC. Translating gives CASSYALRLAGGSSSYEQYF.

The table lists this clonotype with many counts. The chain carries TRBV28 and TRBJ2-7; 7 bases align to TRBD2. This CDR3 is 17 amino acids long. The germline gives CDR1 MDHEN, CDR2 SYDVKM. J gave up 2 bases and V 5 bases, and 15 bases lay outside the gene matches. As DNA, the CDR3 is TGTGCCAGCAGTCCCAACGCGGGCAGGGAGGGAGCCTACGAGCAGTACTTC. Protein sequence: CASSPNAGREGAYEQYF.

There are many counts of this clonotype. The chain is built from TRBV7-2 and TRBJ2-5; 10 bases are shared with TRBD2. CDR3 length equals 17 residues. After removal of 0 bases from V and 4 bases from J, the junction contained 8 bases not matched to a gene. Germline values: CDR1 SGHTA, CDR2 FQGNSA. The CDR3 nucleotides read TGTGCCAGCAGCTTAGCGTCGAGCGGGGGGGCCAGAGAGACCCAGTACTTC. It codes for CASSLASSGGARETQYF.

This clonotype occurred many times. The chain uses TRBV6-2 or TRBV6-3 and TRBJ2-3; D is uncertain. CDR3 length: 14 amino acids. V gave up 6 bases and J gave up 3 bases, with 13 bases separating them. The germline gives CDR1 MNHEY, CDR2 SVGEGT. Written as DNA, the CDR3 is TGTGCCAGCAGACAATACAAGATAACAGATACGCAGTATTTT. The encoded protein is CASRQYKITDTQYF.

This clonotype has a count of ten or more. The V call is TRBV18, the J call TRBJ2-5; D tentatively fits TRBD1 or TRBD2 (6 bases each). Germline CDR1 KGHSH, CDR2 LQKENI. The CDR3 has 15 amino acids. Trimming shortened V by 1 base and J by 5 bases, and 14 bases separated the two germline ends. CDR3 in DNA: TGTGCCAGCTCACCACGGGAGGACAGCAGGGAGACCCAGTACTTC. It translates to CASSPREDSRETQYF.

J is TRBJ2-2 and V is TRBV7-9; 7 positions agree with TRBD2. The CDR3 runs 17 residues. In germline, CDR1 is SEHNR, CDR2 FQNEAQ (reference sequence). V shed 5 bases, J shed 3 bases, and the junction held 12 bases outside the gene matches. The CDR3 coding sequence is TGTGCCAGCAGCCCAAATCCACCTAGCGGCCACACCGGGGAGCTGTTTTTT. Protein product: CASSPNPPSGHTGELFF. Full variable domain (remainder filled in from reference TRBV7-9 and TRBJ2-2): DTGVSQNPRHKITKRGQNVTFRCDPISEHNRLYWYRQTLGQGPEFLTYFQNEAQLEKSRLLSDRFSAERPKGSFSTLEIQRTEQGDSAMYLCASSPNPPSGHTGELFFGEGSRLTVL.

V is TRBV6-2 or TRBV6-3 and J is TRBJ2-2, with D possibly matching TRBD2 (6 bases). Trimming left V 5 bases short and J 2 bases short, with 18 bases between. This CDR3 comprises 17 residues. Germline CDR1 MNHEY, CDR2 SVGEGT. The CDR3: CASSPRARRANTGELFF. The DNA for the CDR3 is TGTGCCAGCAGTCCCCGGGCCAGGAGGGCCAACACCGGGGAGCTGTTTTTT.

CDR3 DNA: TGCAGCGTTGCGAACACTGAAGCTTTCTTT. It translates to CSVANTEAFF. V usage is TRBV29-1 and J usage is TRBJ1-1; no firm D call. This CDR3 is built from 10 residues. Germline V CDR1 and CDR2: SQVTM, ANQGSEA. Trimming shortened V by 4 bases and J by 1 base, and 1 base separated the two germline ends.

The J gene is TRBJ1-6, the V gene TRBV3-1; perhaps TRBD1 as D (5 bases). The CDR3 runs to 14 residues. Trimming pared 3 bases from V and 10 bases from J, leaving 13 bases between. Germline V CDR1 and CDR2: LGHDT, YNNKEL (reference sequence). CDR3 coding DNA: TGTGCCAGCAGCCATATTCAGGGCGCATCACCCCTCCACTTT. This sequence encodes CASSHIQGASPLHF.

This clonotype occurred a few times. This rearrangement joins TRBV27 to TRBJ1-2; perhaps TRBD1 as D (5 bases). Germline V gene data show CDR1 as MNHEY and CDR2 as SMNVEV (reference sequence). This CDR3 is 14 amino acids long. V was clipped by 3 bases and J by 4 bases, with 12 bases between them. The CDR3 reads CASSFRVAPYGYTF. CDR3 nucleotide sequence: TGTGCCAGCAGTTTCAGGGTTGCTCCCTATGGCTACACCTTC.

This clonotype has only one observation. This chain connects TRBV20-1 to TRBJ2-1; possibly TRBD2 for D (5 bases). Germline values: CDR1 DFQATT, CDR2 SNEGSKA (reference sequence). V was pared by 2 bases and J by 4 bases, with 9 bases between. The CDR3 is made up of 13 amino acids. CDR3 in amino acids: CSARYGIYNEQFF. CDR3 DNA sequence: TGCAGTGCTAGATACGGGATATACAATGAGCAGTTCTTC.

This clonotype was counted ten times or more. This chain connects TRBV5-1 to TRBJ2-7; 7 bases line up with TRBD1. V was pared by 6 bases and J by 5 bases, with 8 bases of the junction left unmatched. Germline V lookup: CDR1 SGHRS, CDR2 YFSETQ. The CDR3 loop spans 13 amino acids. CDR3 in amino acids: CASTQGVDNEQYF. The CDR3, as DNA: TGCGCCAGCACCCAGGGGGTTGACAACGAGCAGTACTTC.